This TCR beta chain was recorded in a study of shared clonotypes between healthy human individuals. Study outcomes and limitations: Tissues were not sampled, only blood, and their repertoires likely differ.

The CDR3 loop spans 15 amino acids. The V end was cut by 5 bases, the J end by 8 bases, with 18 bases between. Germline CDR1 is SEHNR and CDR2 is FQNEAQ (reference sequence). With ten immunoSEQ deep assay plates, unsorted PBMC DNA underwent sequencing. Measured with immunoSEQ multiplex PCR; TCRdb has only the in-frame clones, and not every one. The table records around 440,000 clones, 60% to 80% of them present only once. A remark on this clone: Antigen specificity is unknown.

J is TRBJ1-4 and V is TRBV7-9; TRBD1 might be the D (5 bases). The source of this sequence is a woman in her thirties or forties in good health. Some clones in this sample may be carry-over from other donors' samples. Sequencing used PBMCs. CDR3 coding DNA: TGTGCCAGCAGCCAGGGACGGCAACGCCACGAAAAACTGTTTTTT. Protein: CASSQGRQRHEKLFF.